A single sample is the source of the 13 T cell receptor beta chains below, sequenced in a study of blood T cell repertoires in COVID-19. The repertoire was sequenced with immunoSEQ multiplex PCR; TCRdb's copy has only in-frame clones and lacks some. Of 200,000 to 300,000 clones listed, around 84% were seen once; the top ten hold roughly 5.6%. Sequenced: peripheral blood. Source of these receptors: a woman aged 60 to 75 with COVID-19, enrolled during active disease.

The chain uses TRBV21-1 and TRBJ1-2; whether TRBD1, the table's D call, matches the DNA was not checked. TRBV21-1 is tagged as a pseudogene. CDR3 length: 14 amino acids. The CDR3 loop is CASRPDTSNYGYTF. CDR3 nucleotides: TGTGCCAGCAGACCGGACACTTCTAACTATGGCTACACCTTC.

The chain uses TRBV18 and TRBJ2-2, with a weak D call TRBD1 (6 bases). V lost 1 base and J lost 4, with 16 bases in between. Germline loops: CDR1 KGHSH, CDR2 LQKENI. The CDR3 extends over 17 amino acids. CDR3 DNA sequence: TGTGCCAGCTCACCACAACAGGGAAAGTTTGTCACCGGGGAGCTGTTTTTT. It encodes CASSPQQGKFVTGELFF.

This clone came up once. The CDR3: CASSIGSGTEAFF. CDR3 nucleotide sequence: TGTGCCAGTAGTATAGGGTCGGGGACTGAAGCTTTCTTT. This rearrangement joins TRBV19 to TRBJ1-1; D uncertain. Germline V gene data show CDR1 as LNHDA and CDR2 as SQIVND (reference sequence). V was cut by 1 base and J by 5 bases, with 8 bases left in between. The CDR3 consists of 13 residues.

Only one count was recorded for this clone. V usage is TRBV7-6 and J usage is TRBJ2-7; D may be TRBD2 (7 bases). V shed 1 base and J shed 2 bases, with 18 bases lying between them. Germline V gene sequence: CDR1 SGHVS, CDR2 FNYEAQ. This CDR3 is built from 17 residues. CDR3 coding DNA: TGTGCCAGCAGCTTAGTAGGGGGGGGTAGCGGCACCTACGAGCAGTACTTC. It codes for CASSLVGGGSGTYEQYF.

This chain links TRBV7-9 with TRBJ2-5; 7 bases agree with TRBD1. Per the germline V gene, CDR1 is SEHNR and CDR2 is FQNEAQ (reference sequence). Trimming took 1 base from V and 0 from J; bases not matched to a gene: 2. This CDR3 has 15 amino acids. CDR3 DNA sequence: TGTGCCAGCAGCTTAGTGGGACAGCACCAAGAGACCCAGTACTTC. It translates to CASSLVGQHQETQYF.

The chain combines TRBV2 with TRBJ1-1; perhaps TRBD1 as D (5 bases). The CDR3 runs to 16 residues. Trimming left V 0 bases short and J 0 bases short, with 11 bases between. Germline lookup yields CDR1 SNHLY and CDR2 FYNNEI. The CDR3 is CASSEALGALNTEAFF. As DNA, the CDR3 is TGTGCCAGCAGTGAAGCGCTTGGGGCATTGAACACTGAAGCTTTCTTT.

The gene calls are TRBV5-1 and TRBJ2-5; tentative D call: TRBD2 (6 bases). CDR3 length: 14 amino acids. Between the trimmed V and J ends, which lost 0 bases and 1 base, there was a span of 7 bases. Germline V CDR1 and CDR2: SGHRS, YFSETQ. The DNA of the CDR3 is TGCGCCAGCAGCTTGGACGGGAGCCAAGAGACCCAGTACTTC. As protein: CASSLDGSQETQYF. The whole variable domain, filled in from reference TRBV5-1 and TRBJ2-5, reads KAGVTQTPRYLIKTRGQQVTLSCSPISGHRSVSWYQQTPGQGLQFLFEYFSETQRNKGNFPGRFSGRQFSNSRSEMNVSTLELGDSALYLCASSLDGSQETQYFGPGTRLLVL.

The V call is TRBV7-3, the J call TRBJ2-1; 7 bases map to TRBD1. Germline CDR1 is SGHTA and CDR2 is FQGTGA. The CDR3 spans 14 residues. The trim removed 4 bases at V and 6 bases at J, leaving 6 bases unmatched. CDR3 DNA: TGTGCCAGCAGCTCAGGGGGACGGGTCAATGAGCAGTTCTTC. It translates to CASSSGGRVNEQFF.

This clone turned up a few times. This rearrangement joins TRBV30 to TRBJ2-7; TRBD1 matches 7 bases. Germline loops: CDR1 GTSNPN, CDR2 SVGIG (reference sequence). Trimming at V came to 2 bases and at J to 3 bases, leaving 4 bases not matched to a gene. CDR3 length equals 13 residues. CDR3 nucleotide sequence: TGTGCCTGGAGTTCGGGACAGAACTACGAGCAGTACTTC. Translating it yields CAWSSGQNYEQYF.

The V gene is TRBV6-5, the J gene TRBJ2-7, with 7 bases matching TRBD2. The trim removed 0 bases at V and 2 bases at J, leaving 4 bases unmatched. CDR1 MNHEY and CDR2 SVGAGI come from the germline V gene. This CDR3 spans 15 amino acids. CDR3 protein: CASSYSWRETYEQYF. In DNA form, the CDR3 reads TGTGCCAGCAGTTACTCATGGCGGGAGACCTACGAGCAGTACTTC.

This clone was counted between two and nine times. The rearrangement links TRBV11-2 to TRBJ1-2, with TRBD1 matching over 7 bases. The CDR3 is made up of 12 amino acids. The ends lost 5 bases at V and 6 bases at J; junction bases unmatched: 3. Germline loops: CDR1 SGHAT, CDR2 FQNNGV. CDR3 DNA: TGTGCCAGCAGCAGGGGGCAGGATGGCTACACCTTC. Translation gives CASSRGQDGYTF.

The CDR3 region has the DNA TGTGCCAGCAGTTTATCGGGCAGGGTCGGTACGGAAGCTTTCTTT. This sequence encodes CASSLSGRVGTEAFF. This chain connects TRBV27 to TRBJ1-1; D possibly corresponds to TRBD1 (5 bases). CDR3 size: 15 residues. Trimming pared 0 bases from V and 8 bases from J, leaving 16 bases between. Germline CDR1 MNHEY, CDR2 SMNVEV (reference sequence).

The chain combines TRBV30 with TRBJ2-3; 7 bases fit TRBD2. J was trimmed by 5 bases and V by 4 bases; bases with no gene match: 0. From germline, CDR1 is GTSNPN and CDR2 SVGIG (reference sequence). This CDR3 comprises 11 residues. CDR3 loop: CAWTSGDTQYF. The CDR3 DNA is TGTGCCTGGACTAGCGGAGATACGCAGTATTTT.